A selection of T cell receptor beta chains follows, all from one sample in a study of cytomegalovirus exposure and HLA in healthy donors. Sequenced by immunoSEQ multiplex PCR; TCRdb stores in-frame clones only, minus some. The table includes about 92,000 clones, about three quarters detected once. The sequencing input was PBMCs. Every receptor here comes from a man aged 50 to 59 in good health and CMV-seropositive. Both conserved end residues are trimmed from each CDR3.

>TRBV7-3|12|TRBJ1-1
ASSFSGGGTEAF
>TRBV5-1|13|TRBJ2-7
ASSLSGGTFYEQY
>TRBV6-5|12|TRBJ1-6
ASSYPQGNSPLN
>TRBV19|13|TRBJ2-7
ASSSRDRGLLEQY
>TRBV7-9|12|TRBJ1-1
ASSFRQGSTEAF
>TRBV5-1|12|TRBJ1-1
ASSFTGGETEAF
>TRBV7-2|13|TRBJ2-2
ASSGGGADTGELF
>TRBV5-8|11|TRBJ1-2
ASSSPQGYGYT
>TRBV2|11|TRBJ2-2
ASSSGNTGELF
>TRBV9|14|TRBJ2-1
ASSSSGSSSYNEQF
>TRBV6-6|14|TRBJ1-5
ASSSQLQGSNQPQH
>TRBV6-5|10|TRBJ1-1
ASGSSTGASF
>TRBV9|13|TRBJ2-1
ASSPTGGPGDEQF
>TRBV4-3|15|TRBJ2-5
ASSQEGLAGGLGTQY
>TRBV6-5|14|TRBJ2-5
ASSYPASGGGETQY
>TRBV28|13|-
ASSLSLAGPYEQY
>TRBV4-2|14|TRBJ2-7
ASSQDQAGVTYEQY
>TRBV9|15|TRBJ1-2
ASSVTPIPGQGVIYT
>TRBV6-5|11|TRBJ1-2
ASSYSSVNGYT
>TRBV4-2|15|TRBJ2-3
ASSQDSVTGGSDTQY
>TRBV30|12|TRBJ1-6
AWTRQANNSPLH
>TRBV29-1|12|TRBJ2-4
SVVEGGSKNIQY
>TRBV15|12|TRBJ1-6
ATSQDRGVSPLH
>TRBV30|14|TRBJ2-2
AWHPSGGTQHRGAV
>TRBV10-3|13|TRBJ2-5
AISESGQHQETQY
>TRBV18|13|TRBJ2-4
ASSPRGPTADIQY
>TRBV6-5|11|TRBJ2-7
ASSQGNYNEQY
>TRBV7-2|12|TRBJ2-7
ASSPSGGPPEQY
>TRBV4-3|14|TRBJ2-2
ASSQEPGRNTGELF
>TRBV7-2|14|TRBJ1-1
ASSFISGTGNTEAF
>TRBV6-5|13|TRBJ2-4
ASSYSLQAKDIQY
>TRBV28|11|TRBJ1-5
ASSLTGSQPQH
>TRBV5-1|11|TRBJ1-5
ASSGGDNQPQH
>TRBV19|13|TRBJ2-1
ASRGGTSGPGEQF
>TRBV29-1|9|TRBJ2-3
SAGMTDTQY
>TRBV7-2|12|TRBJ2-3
ASQPGQGGYTQY
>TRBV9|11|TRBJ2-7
ASSAGTDYEQY
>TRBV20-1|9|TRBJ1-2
SGGGSYGYT
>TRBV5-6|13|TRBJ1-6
ASTEGAAPPLPLH
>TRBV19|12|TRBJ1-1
ASSPQQGSTEAF
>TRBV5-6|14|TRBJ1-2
ASSLRPGQGEYGYT
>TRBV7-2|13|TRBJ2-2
ASSFLAGVTGELF
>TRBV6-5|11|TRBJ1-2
ASRAGGGYGYT
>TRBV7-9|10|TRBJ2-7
ASSLRGNEQY
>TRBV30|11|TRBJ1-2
AWSVPRDGGYT
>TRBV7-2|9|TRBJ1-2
ASSIDRGYP
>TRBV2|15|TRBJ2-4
ATISGGDRLAKNIQY
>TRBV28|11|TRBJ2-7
ASSFSGSYEQY
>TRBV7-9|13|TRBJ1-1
ASSLDQGRGTEAF
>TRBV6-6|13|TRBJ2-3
ASSRAGGRGDTQY
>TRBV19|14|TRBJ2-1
ASRGTSGGVNNEQF
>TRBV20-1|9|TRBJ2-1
SATRGRLQF
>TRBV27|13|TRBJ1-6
ASRIRTGGNSPLH
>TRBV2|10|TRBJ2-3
ASRQGTDTQY
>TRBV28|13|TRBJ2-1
ASSPVATPLHEQF
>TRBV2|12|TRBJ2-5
ASSEGRGQETQY
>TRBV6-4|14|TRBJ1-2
ASSALVGTGMYGYT
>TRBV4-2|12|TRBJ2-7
ASSQADSSYEQY